The 28 T cell receptor beta chains listed next were all sequenced from one sample in a study of CD8+ T cells in alopecia areata (dated by TCRdb to the late 2010s). The time point label of this sample denotes: 24 weeks on oral tofacitinib. The label giving this sample's treatment or condition can be read as: oral pan-JAK inhibitor, 5-10 mg twice daily. The library was obtained by the immunoSEQ multiplex PCR assay. RNA was extracted from all samples and reverse transcribed into cDNA as template for TCR sequencing. This is the immuneACCESS table as TCRdb keeps it, with only in-frame sequences that have V and J called. A part of the clones is gone; compared with another copy, unresolved V genes explain less than half, and the rest is unexplained. A total of 250,000 to 300,000 clones appear in this sample, roughly 50% of them only once. The ten largest clones represent approximately 1.8% of the sample.

Sample: CD4+ T cells sorted from blood, taken at week 24, from a patient treated with tofacitinib. All receptors derive from a human donor with alopecia areata.

The chain has TRBV7-2 and TRBJ2-5; D could derive from TRBD1 or TRBD2 (5 bases each). This CDR3 comprises 11 residues. V shed 5 bases and J shed 9 bases, with 10 bases lying between them. Germline-derived CDR1 and CDR2 are SGHTA and FQGNSA. The CDR3 region is CASSPGAAQYF. CDR3 coding DNA: TGTGCCAGCAGCCCCGGGGCGGCCCAGTACTTC.

V is TRBV10-3 and J is TRBJ1-2; 9 bases are a match to TRBD1. CDR1 is ENHRY, CDR2 SYGVKD, per germline. The V gene end was trimmed by 10 bases and the J gene end by 3 bases; junction bases not matched to a gene: 12. The CDR3 spans 15 residues. CDR3 coding DNA: TGTGCCACCTACTCCACGACAGGGGGGGACTATGGCTACACCTTC. This gives the protein CATYSTTGGDYGYTF.

This clone appeared a few times. The rearrangement links TRBV7-8 to TRBJ2-7, with 8 bases aligning to TRBD2. Per germline, CDR1 SGHVS and CDR2 FQNEAQ. The CDR3 runs 15 residues. V was pared by 1 base and J by 2 bases, with 4 bases of the junction left unmatched. The CDR3 reads CASSLGLARTYEQYF. The CDR3 nucleotides read TGTGCCAGCAGCTTAGGACTAGCGAGGACCTACGAGCAGTACTTC. Drawing the rest from reference TRBV7-8 and TRBJ2-7, the complete variable domain is GAGVSQSPRYKVAKRGQDVALRCDPISGHVSLFWYQQALGQGPEFLTYFQNEAQLDKSGLPSDRFFAERPEGSVSTLKIQRTQQEDSAVYLCASSLGLARTYEQYFGPGTRLTVT.

The chain links TRBV20-1 to TRBJ2-5; D is uncertain. Germline V gene data show CDR1 as DFQATT and CDR2 as SNEGSKA (reference sequence). This CDR3 has 11 residues. V was pared by 5 bases and J by 7 bases, with 11 bases between. The CDR3 reads CSAAPPGTQYF. DNA of the CDR3: TGCAGTGCTGCCCCCCCGGGGACCCAGTACTTC.

The chain recombines TRBV5-1 with TRBJ1-4; a weak D match, TRBD1 (6 bases). V was clipped by 4 bases and J by 7 bases, with 17 bases between them. Germline V gene lookup returns CDR1 SGHRS and CDR2 YFSETQ. The CDR3 has 15 residues. DNA for the CDR3: TGCGCCAGCAGCCAACGTTCAGGGGTGGGTGAAAAACTGTTTTTT. Translated: CASSQRSGVGEKLFF.

The rearrangement uses TRBV27 and TRBJ1-5; 10 bases map to TRBD1. V lost 8 bases, J lost 6 bases, and 1 base stayed unmatched. Per the germline V gene, CDR1 is MNHEY and CDR2 is SMNVEV (reference sequence). This CDR3 spans 12 amino acids. The CDR3 DNA reads TGTGCCAGCGGGACAGGGGTTCAGCCCCAGCATTTT. Its protein product is CASGTGVQPQHF.

J is TRBJ2-4 and V is TRBV28, with TRBD2 as a possible D gene (6 bases). CDR1 and CDR2 (germline): MDHEN, SYDVKM. CDR3 size: 16 residues. V lost 5 bases and J lost 0, with 14 bases in between. CDR3 bases: TGTGCCAGCAGTCCCGGGCCGGGGGAAGCCAAAAACATTCAGTACTTC. As protein: CASSPGPGEAKNIQYF.

The chain is built from TRBV7-9 and TRBJ2-5, with 10 bases fitting TRBD1. There are 15 residues in the CDR3. V lost 5 bases and J lost 1; bases outside the gene matches: 4. Germline CDR1 SEHNR, CDR2 FQNEAQ (reference sequence). This CDR3 is CASSLDRGIQETQYF. The CDR3, as DNA: TGTGCCAGCAGCCTGGACAGGGGGATCCAAGAGACCCAGTACTTC.

This rearrangement joins TRBV7-9 to TRBJ2-1; D uncertain. The ends were cut back, 3 bases at V and 10 bases at J, with 10 bases in the middle. The CDR3 has 12 amino acids. CDR1 SEHNR and CDR2 FQNEAQ come from the germline V gene (reference sequence). The CDR3, as DNA: TGTGCCAGCAGCTTTCTAGGGCCCGAGCAGTTCTTC. Its protein product is CASSFLGPEQFF.

The DNA of the CDR3 is TGTGCCAGCAGCAACCCGGGACAGGGGAACTATGGCTACACCTTC. Protein product: CASSNPGQGNYGYTF. The J gene is TRBJ1-2, the V gene TRBV6-5, with TRBD1 matching over 10 bases. With 6 bases clipped from V and 2 bases from J, the junction kept 6 bases outside the gene matches. This CDR3 has 15 amino acids. From germline, CDR1 is MNHEY and CDR2 SVGAGI.

In this sample, this clone turned up once. The chain joins TRBV7-9 to TRBJ1-2, with a weak D call TRBD1 (5 bases). This CDR3 has 14 residues. V was clipped by 1 base and J by 0 bases, with 6 bases between them. CDR1 is SEHNR, CDR2 FQNEAQ, per germline (reference sequence). CDR3 protein: CASSLDRSNYGYTF. CDR3 sequence (DNA): TGTGCCAGCAGCTTAGACAGGTCTAACTATGGCTACACCTTC.

The count of this clone is one. V gene TRBV11-3 combines with J gene TRBJ1-6; tentative D call: TRBD1 (5 bases). Germline-derived CDR1 and CDR2 are SGHNT and YENEEA. V lost 3 bases and J 0 bases, leaving 9 bases between the germline ends. The CDR3 has 16 residues. This chain's CDR3 is CASSLTASSYNSPLHF. The CDR3, as DNA: TGTGCCAGCAGCTTGACAGCTAGCTCCTATAATTCACCCCTCCACTTT.

In its sample, this clone was seen a few times. The chain combines TRBV13 with TRBJ1-4; D possibly corresponds to TRBD1 (5 bases). This CDR3 is built from 14 residues. Per the germline V gene, CDR1 is PRHDT and CDR2 is FYEKMQ (reference sequence). With 4 bases removed from V and 5 bases from J, the gap between germline ends came to 11 bases. CDR3 nucleotide sequence: TGTGCCAGCAGCTACGGGACTGTCAATGAAAAACTGTTTTTT. Its translation: CASSYGTVNEKLFF.

As for this clone: This sample includes further DNA sequences coding for the same CDR3. This chain uses TRBV5-1 with TRBJ2-3; 9 bases are shared with TRBD1. This CDR3 spans 14 amino acids. Looked up from germline, CDR1 is SGHRS and CDR2 is YFSETQ. With 3 bases clipped from V and 3 bases from J, the junction kept 2 bases outside the gene matches. CDR3 DNA sequence: TGCGCCAGCAGCTCGGACAGGGGAACAGATACGCAGTATTTT. It specifies CASSSDRGTDTQYF.

V gene TRBV7-2 combines with J gene TRBJ2-2, with 9 bases identical to TRBD2. There are 15 residues in the CDR3. Trimming took 3 bases from V and 6 from J; bases not matched to a gene: 5. Per the germline V gene, CDR1 is SGHTA and CDR2 is FQGNSA. This CDR3 is CASSFSGGTSGELFF. The CDR3 DNA reads as TGTGCCAGCAGCTTTAGCGGGGGCACATCCGGGGAGCTGTTTTTT.

With regard to this clone: Different DNA sequences within this sample yield the same CDR3. V gene TRBV6-5 combines with J gene TRBJ2-3; D unresolved. Trimming cost V 5 bases and J 1 base, with 4 bases left between them. Germline V CDR1 and CDR2: MNHEY, SVGAGI. The CDR3 is 12 amino acids. In DNA form, the CDR3 reads TGTGCCAGCAGTCGGGGCACAGATACGCAGTATTTT. Its protein is CASSRGTDTQYF.

The chain couples TRBV5-1 to TRBJ2-7, with a possible D match to TRBD1 (5 bases). Germline lookup yields CDR1 SGHRS and CDR2 YFSETQ. The CDR3 consists of 15 residues. V was shortened by 4 bases and J by 6 bases, with 20 bases between the two germline ends. The CDR3 spells CASSPQRREGTEQYF. CDR3 sequence (DNA): TGCGCCAGCAGCCCACAACGCAGGGAAGGAACCGAGCAGTACTTC.

V usage is TRBV15 and J usage is TRBJ1-5; the D is unclear. With 0 bases removed from V and 7 bases from J, the gap between germline ends came to 10 bases. Germline values: CDR1 LNHNV, CDR2 YYDKDF (reference sequence). The CDR3 runs 14 residues. DNA of the CDR3: TGTGCCACCAGCAGAGATGGTAATGGCCAGCCCCAGCATTTT. Translation: CATSRDGNGQPQHF.

DNA of the CDR3: TGTGCCAGCACTTCACTGGGACAGGGAATCGAGCAGTACTTC. Translation: CASTSLGQGIEQYF. The rearrangement joins TRBV6-5 to TRBJ2-7, with 9 bases identical to TRBD1. V was pared by 7 bases and J by 6 bases, with 10 bases of the junction left unmatched. From germline, CDR1 is MNHEY and CDR2 SVGAGI. The CDR3 runs to 14 residues.

J is TRBJ2-6 and V is TRBV4-2; D perhaps matches TRBD2 (5 bases). V was shortened by 3 bases and J by 0 bases, with 6 bases between the two germline ends. CDR3 length: 15 amino acids. Germline assignment: CDR1 LGHNA and CDR2 YNFKEQ. As DNA, the CDR3 is TGTGCCAGCAGCCACGGGAACTCTGGGGCCAACGTCCTGACTTTC. Protein sequence: CASSHGNSGANVLTF.

The rearrangement uses TRBV4-3 and TRBJ1-2, with 8 bases aligning to TRBD1. CDR1 and CDR2 from the germline V gene are LGHNA and YSLEER. After removal of 0 bases from V and 7 bases from J, the junction contained 7 bases not matched to a gene. The CDR3 is 15 amino acids. CDR3 nucleotide sequence: TGCGCCAGCAGCCAAGAAGACAGGGGAGGTAGTGGCTACACCTTC. It is translated as CASSQEDRGGSGYTF.

Ten or more counts support this clone. The rearrangement links TRBV6-1 to TRBJ1-1; no clear D. Germline assignment: CDR1 MNHNS and CDR2 SASEGT. V lost 1 base and J lost 10, with 13 bases in between. This CDR3 is 13 amino acids long. Here the CDR3 reads CASSEDHLGGAFF. The CDR3 region has the DNA TGTGCCAGCAGTGAAGATCACCTTGGAGGAGCTTTCTTT.

The CDR3 reads CASSPNGAEQETQYF. In DNA form, the CDR3 reads TGTGCCAGCAGCCCGAACGGGGCAGAACAAGAGACCCAGTACTTC. The chain uses TRBV7-6 and TRBJ2-5; D possibly matches TRBD1 or TRBD2 (5 bases each). V was shortened by 5 bases and J by 2 bases, with 15 bases between the two germline ends. Per germline, CDR1 SGHVS and CDR2 FNYEAQ. This CDR3 comprises 15 residues.

The chain combines TRBV5-1 with TRBJ1-2; D is possibly TRBD1 (5 bases). V was cut by 0 bases and J by 4 bases, with 10 bases left in between. The CDR3 sequence is 14 residues long. Germline CDR1 is SGHRS and CDR2 is YFSETQ. The CDR3 region is CASSLERQSYGYTF. In DNA form, the CDR3 reads TGCGCCAGCAGCTTGGAACGACAGAGCTATGGCTACACCTTC.

The rearrangement links TRBV29-1 to TRBJ2-7; D is possibly TRBD1 (6 bases). Germline values: CDR1 SQVTM, CDR2 ANQGSEA. V dropped 4 bases and J dropped 4 bases, with 17 bases sitting between them. The length of the CDR3 is 14 residues. CDR3 amino acids: CSVVGRGVLYEQYF. CDR3 in DNA: TGCAGCGTTGTCGGCAGGGGAGTCCTTTACGAGCAGTACTTC.

The genes are TRBV7-2 and TRBJ2-7, with 7 positions matching TRBD1. The CDR3 consists of 16 residues. The V gene end was trimmed by 1 base and the J gene end by 2 bases; junction bases not matched to a gene: 8. Germline lookup yields CDR1 SGHTA and CDR2 FQGNSA. This CDR3 reads CASSLVMRQGAYEQYF. DNA for the CDR3: TGTGCCAGCAGCTTAGTGATGAGACAGGGAGCCTACGAGCAGTACTTC. The whole variable domain, filled in from reference TRBV7-2 and TRBJ2-7, reads GAGVSQSPSNKVTEKGKDVELRCDPISGHTALYWYRQSLGQGLEFLIYFQGNSAPDKSGLPSDRFSAERTGGSVSTLTIQRTQQEDSAVYLCASSLVMRQGAYEQYFGPGTRLTVT.

In its sample, this clone was seen a few times. The chain is built from TRBV7-2 and TRBJ2-4; no clear D gene. CDR1 is SGHTA, CDR2 FQGNSA, per germline. V dropped 5 bases and J dropped 0 bases, with 11 bases sitting between them. This CDR3 spans 15 amino acids. The CDR3 sequence: CASSPHAGAKNIQYF. CDR3 nucleotide sequence: TGTGCCAGCAGCCCCCACGCCGGAGCCAAAAACATTCAGTACTTC.

The chain employs TRBV9 and TRBJ1-2, with D tentatively TRBD1 (6 bases). The CDR3 is 11 amino acids. Trimming took 2 bases from V and 10 from J, leaving 9 bases between them. The germline V gene has CDR1 SGDLS and CDR2 YYNGEE. The CDR3 is CASSVNRDYTF. The CDR3 nucleotides read TGTGCCAGCAGCGTTAACAGGGACTACACCTTC.